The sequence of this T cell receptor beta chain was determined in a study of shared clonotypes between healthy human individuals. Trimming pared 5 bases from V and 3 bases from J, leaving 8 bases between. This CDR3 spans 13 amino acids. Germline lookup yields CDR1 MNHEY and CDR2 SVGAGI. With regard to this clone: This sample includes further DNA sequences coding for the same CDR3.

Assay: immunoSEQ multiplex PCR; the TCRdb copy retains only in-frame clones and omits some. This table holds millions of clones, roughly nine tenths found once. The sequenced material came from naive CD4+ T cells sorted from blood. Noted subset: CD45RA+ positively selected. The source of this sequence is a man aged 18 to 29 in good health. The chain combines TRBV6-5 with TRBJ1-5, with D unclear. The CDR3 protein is CASSRGPNQPQHF. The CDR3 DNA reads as TGTGCCAGCAGTCGGGGTCCCAATCAGCCCCAGCATTTT.